A selection of T cell receptor beta chains follows, all from one sample in a study of shared clonotypes between healthy human individuals. Clones were read by immunoSEQ multiplex PCR, and TCRdb kept only the in-frame ones, dropping some. The repertoire holds about 1 million clones, with more than 60% as singletons. Sequencing was carried out using memory CD4+ T cells sorted from blood. Source of these receptors: a man between 18 and 29 years old in good health. Each CDR3 is given with its conserved first and last residue. Clone size is shown for a subset of rows, as once, few, many or a class of expanded clone.

TRBV5-1	many	TRBJ2-1	CASSLATRANEQFF
TRBV30	few	TRBJ1-5	CAWGDRRLGNQPQHF
TRBV9	-	TRBJ1-4	CASSVNPNEKLFF
TRBV6-5	-	TRBJ2-7	CASRLAEPYEQYF
TRBV5-6	-	TRBJ2-3	CASSAETGLDTQYF
TRBV11-2	-	TRBJ2-3	CASSSQGGYSTDTQYF
TRBV7-8	-	TRBJ1-1	CASSLARTGVLLTAFF
TRBV6-5	few	TRBJ1-1	CASSYLGNTEAFF
TRBV2	-	TRBJ2-6	CASTLGGASGANVLTF
TRBV6-6	-	TRBJ1-6	CASRRQGGSPLHF
TRBV20-1	-	TRBJ1-6	CSARSPVLHF
TRBV6-1	-	TRBJ2-5	CATRQGSKETQYF
TRBV7-9	-	TRBJ1-1	CASSLGSGNTEAFF
TRBV5-1	-	TRBJ2-7	CASSGGSSYEQYF
TRBV5-1	-	TRBJ1-1	CASSLEPDTEAFF
TRBV5-6	-	TRBJ1-6	CASSLSNSPLHF
TRBV5-1	-	TRBJ1-4	CASRTTSLYGEKLFF
TRBV28	once	TRBJ1-5	CASSLFRAQPRHF
TRBV5-4	-	TRBJ2-5	CASMSPRKDWYQETQYF
TRBV5-8	-	TRBJ2-1	CASRLGTDTRSYNEQFF
TRBV4-1	-	TRBJ1-5	CASSQDKGSNSNQPQHF
TRBV7-9	-	TRBJ2-1	CASSSGTSGRANTEQFF
TRBV18	-	TRBJ2-1	CASSPPGVNEQFF
TRBV11-2	-	TRBJ2-6	CASSLAGGAGANVLTF
TRBV2	-	TRBJ1-2	CASSDDLGTVNGYTF
TRBV30	many	TRBJ1-6	CAWSVSSGRRSPLHF
TRBV7-2	-	TRBJ2-7	CASSSDRGRYEQYF
TRBV11-2	-	TRBJ2-3	CASSQAGTDTQYF
TRBV4-2	few	TRBJ1-4	CASSQEDLRSGDEKLFF
TRBV4-3	-	TRBJ2-7	CASSQVEGTYEQYF
TRBV6-4	-	TRBJ2-7	CASSRTGGDEQYF
TRBV27	-	TRBJ1-2	CASTRAGSSGYGYTF
TRBV30	-	TRBJ2-3	CAWRFTGALTQYF
TRBV28	-	TRBJ1-6	CASSGVITDSPLHF